A single sample gave rise to the 14 T cell receptor beta chains below, sequenced in a study of OX40 agonist ivuxolimab in advanced cancers. Libraries were prepared through the immunoSEQ multiplex PCR assay. This is the immuneACCESS table as TCRdb keeps it, with only in-frame sequences that have V and J called. A part of the clones is gone; compared with another copy, unresolved V genes explain less than half, and the rest is unexplained. Across this sample there are about 83,000 clones, with about 89% seen only once. The ten biggest clones cover more than 7.5% of the sample. The specimen was CD4+ or CD8+ T cells sorted from blood, collected in a trial of the OX40 agonist ivuxolimab. These receptors were taken from an adult with an advanced solid tumor such as melanoma, head and neck, liver or kidney cancer.

V and J are TRBV6-1 and TRBJ1-1, with a weak D call TRBD1 (5 bases). Germline V gene data show CDR1 as MNHNS and CDR2 as SASEGT. Trimming left V 1 base short and J 0 bases short, with 12 bases between. The CDR3 is 16 amino acids. In DNA, the CDR3 is TGTGCCAGCAGTGAAGTGGTGGGGGTTTTGAACACTGAAGCTTTCTTT. Protein: CASSEVVGVLNTEAFF.

The rearrangement links TRBV7-9 to TRBJ2-3; D is unclear. The germline V and J ends were trimmed by 2 bases and 6 bases, with 3 bases remaining between them. The CDR3 covers 11 residues. CDR1 SEHNR and CDR2 FQNEAQ come from the germline V gene (reference sequence). The chain's CDR3 is CASSLRDTQYF. CDR3 DNA: TGTGCCAGCAGCTTAAGGGATACGCAGTATTTT.

The V and J genes are TRBV6-5 and TRBJ1-1, with a tentative D call TRBD1 (5 bases). This CDR3 has 14 amino acids. Germline V gives CDR1 MNHEY, CDR2 SVGAGI. The V and J ends lost 6 bases and 3 bases respectively, with 14 bases between them. CDR3 sequence: CASRPAGDHTEAFF. CDR3 nucleotides: TGTGCCAGCAGACCCGCGGGGGATCACACTGAAGCTTTCTTT.

The chain couples TRBV15 to TRBJ2-1, with 7 positions matching TRBD2. The V segment lost 4 bases and the J segment 2 bases; nucleotides outside the gene matches: 5. The CDR3 length is 15 residues. In germline, CDR1 is LNHNV, CDR2 YYDKDF (reference sequence). This CDR3 is CATSILLAAYNEQFF. CDR3 bases: TGTGCCACCAGCATCTTGCTAGCGGCCTACAATGAGCAGTTCTTC.

V gene TRBV9 combines with J gene TRBJ1-4, with 7 bases identical to TRBD1. The germline CDR1 and CDR2 sequences are SGDLS and YYNGEE. The CDR3 sequence is 15 residues long. The V and J ends lost 5 bases and 2 bases, in that order; junction bases with no gene match: 6. Here the CDR3 reads CASSVTGATNEKLFF. The CDR3 DNA sequence: TGTGCCAGCAGTGTTACAGGGGCCACTAATGAAAAACTGTTTTTT.

This chain joins TRBV28 and TRBJ2-2; 13 bases are a match to TRBD2. The V gene end was trimmed by 5 bases and the J gene end by 2 bases; junction bases not matched to a gene: 11. CDR1 is MDHEN, CDR2 SYDVKM, per germline. CDR3 length equals 19 residues. CDR3 in amino acids: CASSETGLAGDTNTGELFF. DNA of the CDR3: TGTGCCAGCAGTGAGACTGGACTAGCGGGAGATACAAACACCGGGGAGCTGTTTTTT. The full variable domain, rest sourced from reference TRBV28 and TRBJ2-2, is DVKVTQSSRYLVKRTGEKVFLECVQDMDHENMFWYRQDPGLGLRLIYFSYDVKMKEKGDIPEGYSVSREKKERFSLILESASTNQTSMYLCASSETGLAGDTNTGELFFGEGSRLTVL.

This rearrangement joins TRBV4-1 to TRBJ1-1; D unresolved. Germline CDR1 is MGHRA and CDR2 is YSYEKL. CDR3 size: 13 residues. The V gene lost 1 base and the J gene lost 6 bases, with 9 bases spanning the gap. The CDR3 sequence is CASSQGKGPEAFF. The CDR3 bases are TGCGCCAGCAGCCAAGGAAAGGGCCCTGAAGCTTTCTTT.

CDR3 sequence (DNA): TGTGCCAGCTCACCAACGGGACTAGCGGGAGAATTTAACAATGAGCAGTTCTTC. This translates into CASSPTGLAGEFNNEQFF. This chain links TRBV18 with TRBJ2-1; 14 bases line up with TRBD2. Germline CDR1 is KGHSH and CDR2 is LQKENI. The CDR3 totals 18 residues. V gave up 2 bases and J gave up 5 bases; unmatched junction bases: 8.

The chain links TRBV28 to TRBJ1-5; D perhaps matches TRBD1 (5 bases). Germline values: CDR1 MDHEN, CDR2 SYDVKM. Trimming cost V 2 bases and J 7 bases, with 12 bases left between them. The CDR3 spans 14 residues. CDR3 sequence reads: CASSLIGAEQPQHF. The CDR3 DNA follows: TGTGCCAGCAGTTTAATCGGGGCCGAACAGCCCCAGCATTTT.

The chain couples TRBV15 to TRBJ1-2; 8 bases fit TRBD1. CDR1 is LNHNV and CDR2 is YYDKDF in the germline V gene (reference sequence). Trimming at V came to 0 bases and at J to 3 bases, leaving 9 bases not matched to a gene. The CDR3 is made up of 17 amino acids. Here the CDR3 reads CATSRDHGGQGDYGYTF. As DNA, the CDR3 is TGTGCCACCAGCAGAGATCATGGAGGACAGGGAGACTATGGCTACACCTTC.

The genes are TRBV4-2 and TRBJ1-1, with no clear D. The V end lost 0 bases, the J end lost 5 bases, and 10 bases lay between the germline ends. The CDR3 has 14 amino acids. Germline lookup yields CDR1 LGHNA and CDR2 YNFKEQ. CDR3 protein: CASSQDLGITEAFF. The CDR3 bases are TGTGCCAGCAGCCAAGATCTGGGTATAACTGAAGCTTTCTTT.

The genes are TRBV5-4 and TRBJ1-6; D gene uncertain. The V gene lost 3 bases and the J gene lost 7 bases, with 17 bases spanning the gap. Germline CDR1 and CDR2: SGHNT and YYREEE (reference sequence). CDR3 length equals 16 residues. The CDR3: CASSSGLGLMNSPLHF. CDR3 sequence (DNA): TGTGCCAGCAGCTCCGGCCTGGGGTTGATGAATTCACCCCTCCACTTT.

Regarding this clone: At the DNA level, this CDR3 is encoded by other sequences in the same sample as well. The rearrangement uses TRBV6-6 and TRBJ2-7; no firm D call. V lost 6 bases, J lost 2 bases, and 5 bases lay in between. CDR1 is MNHNY, CDR2 SVGAGI, per germline (reference sequence). The CDR3 is made up of 11 amino acids. CDR3 in DNA: TGTGCCAGCAGCCCGGCCTACGAGCAGTACTTC. Translating gives CASSPAYEQYF.

This clone was detected once. The V gene is TRBV28, the J gene TRBJ2-1; 12 nucleotides align to TRBD2. CDR3 size: 17 residues. The ends lost 5 bases at V and 3 bases at J; junction bases unmatched: 8. Germline loops: CDR1 MDHEN, CDR2 SYDVKM. The CDR3 loop is CASSPLAGGLGYNEQFF. Here the CDR3 DNA reads TGTGCCAGCAGTCCGCTAGCGGGAGGGCTAGGCTACAATGAGCAGTTCTTC.